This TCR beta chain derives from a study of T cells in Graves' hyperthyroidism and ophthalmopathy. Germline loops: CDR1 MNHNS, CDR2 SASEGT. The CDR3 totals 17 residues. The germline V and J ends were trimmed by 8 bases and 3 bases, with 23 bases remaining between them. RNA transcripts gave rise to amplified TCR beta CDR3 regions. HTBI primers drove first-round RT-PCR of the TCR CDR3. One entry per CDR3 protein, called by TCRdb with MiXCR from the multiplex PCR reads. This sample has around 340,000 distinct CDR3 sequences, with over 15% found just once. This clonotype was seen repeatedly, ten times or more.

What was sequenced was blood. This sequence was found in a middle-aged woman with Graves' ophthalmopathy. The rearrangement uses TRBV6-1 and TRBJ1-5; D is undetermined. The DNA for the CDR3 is TGTGCCAGCCGATTGGGAAGGGTAGTAGTCTACAATCAGCCCCAGCATTTT. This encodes CASRLGRVVVYNQPQHF.